These 24 T cell receptor beta chains share one sample of origin, sequenced in a study of blood T cell repertoires in COVID-19. Here immunoSEQ multiplex PCR was the method, and the copy in TCRdb shows in-frame clones only, minus some. The table records nearly 200,000 clones, more than 80% of them present only once. Specimen: PBMCs or T cells enriched from blood (not recorded which). Every receptor here comes from a woman aged 18-29 years who had recovered from COVID-19.

This clone was seen just once. The chain combines TRBV2 with TRBJ1-2, with 8 bases identical to TRBD1. J was trimmed by 8 bases and V by 6 bases; bases with no gene match: 14. The germline V gene has CDR1 SNHLY and CDR2 FYNNEI. The CDR3 loop spans 15 amino acids. CDR3 protein: CASSGQGTLLVGYTF. The DNA for the CDR3 is TGTGCCAGCAGCGGACAGGGCACCTTATTGGTCGGCTACACCTTC.

This chain links TRBV27 with TRBJ2-7, with 10 bases lining up with TRBD1. V lost 4 bases and J lost 2; bases outside the gene matches: 5. Per germline, CDR1 MNHEY and CDR2 SMNVEV (reference sequence). The CDR3 is 15 residues long. CDR3 in amino acids: CASSSRTGGPYEQYF. The DNA for the CDR3 is TGTGCCAGCAGTTCGAGGACAGGGGGTCCCTACGAGCAGTACTTC.

This clone was detected once. Mismatch with germline at one junction end may stem from a read error. The chain joins TRBV28 to TRBJ1-3; TRBD1 matches 7 bases. Germline V gives CDR1 MDHEN, CDR2 SYDVKM. The CDR3 runs 17 residues. CDR3 sequence (DNA): TGTGCCAGCAGCCCAGGGGGTAGGGGGCGCTTCGGAACCACCATATATTTT. Protein product: CASSPGGRGRFGTTIYF.

This rearrangement joins TRBV7-6 to TRBJ2-3, with D unresolved. CDR1 SGHVS and CDR2 FNYEAQ come from the germline V gene. CDR3 size: 14 residues. With 5 bases removed from V and 5 bases from J, the gap between germline ends came to 14 bases. This CDR3 is CASSHRLAEDTQYF. CDR3 DNA: TGTGCCAGCAGCCATCGACTGGCTGAAGATACGCAGTATTTT.

This clone has only a few counts. The chain uses TRBV20-1 and TRBJ1-4; D not certain. From germline, CDR1 is DFQATT and CDR2 SNEGSKA (reference sequence). The CDR3 has 9 residues. The CDR3 loop is CSALVKLFF. CDR3 in DNA: TGCAGCGCATTAGTAAAACTGTTTTTT.

CDR3 in DNA: TGTGCCAGCAGCTTCACAGGGGCCTACGAGCAGTACTTC. It specifies CASSFTGAYEQYF. This chain joins TRBV11-1 and TRBJ2-7; TRBD1 agrees at 7 bases. The CDR3 spans 13 residues. V shed 3 bases and J 2 bases; nucleotides not matched to a gene: 1. The germline V gene has CDR1 SGHAT and CDR2 FQDESV (reference sequence). The full variable domain, completed using reference TRBV11-1 and TRBJ2-7, is EAEVAQSPRYKITEKSQAVAFWCDPISGHATLYWYRQILGQGPELLVQFQDESVVDDSQLPKDRFSAERLKGVDSTLKIQPAELGDSAMYLCASSFTGAYEQYFGPGTRLTVT.

V usage is TRBV28 and J usage is TRBJ2-7; the match to TRBD2 covers 7 bases. CDR1 is MDHEN and CDR2 is SYDVKM in the germline V gene. V lost 3 bases and J lost 6; bases outside the gene matches: 5. The CDR3 length is 13 residues. The CDR3 protein is CASSFGLAAEQYF. In DNA, the CDR3 is TGTGCCAGCAGTTTTGGCCTAGCGGCCGAGCAGTACTTC.

The chain has TRBV27 and TRBJ1-2; D gene uncertain. The CDR3 runs 15 residues. The germline V gene encodes CDR1 MNHEY and CDR2 SMNVEV (reference sequence). V was cut by 1 base and J by 6 bases, with 15 bases left in between. In DNA, the CDR3 is TGTGCCAGCAGTTTATATGACGGATACCGGGATGGCTACACCTTC. Translated, it gives CASSLYDGYRDGYTF.

Regarding this clone: Other DNA sequences in the same sample also yield this CDR3. The gene calls are TRBV10-3 and TRBJ1-2, with D possibly TRBD1 on 5 matching bases. CDR3 size: 12 residues. Deletions cut 8 bases from V and 0 bases from J, with 7 bases between. Germline-derived CDR1 and CDR2 are ENHRY and SYGVKD. CDR3 DNA sequence: TGTGCCATCTCAGGGACTAACTATGGCTACACCTTC. Translated, it gives CAISGTNYGYTF.

This rearrangement joins TRBV5-1 to TRBJ2-1; 8 nucleotides match TRBD2. The length of the CDR3 is 13 residues. V dropped 3 bases and J dropped 7; count of bases not matched to a gene: 3. Germline V gives CDR1 SGHRS, CDR2 YFSETQ. CDR3 sequence: CASSSRGGNEQFF. The CDR3 nucleotides are TGCGCCAGCAGCTCCCGGGGGGGTAATGAGCAGTTCTTC.

CDR3 nucleotide sequence: TGCGCCAGCAGCTTGGCACTCCAGAACACTGAAGCTTTCTTT. It is translated as CASSLALQNTEAFF. This chain joins TRBV5-1 and TRBJ1-1; no firm D call. Germline V lookup: CDR1 SGHRS, CDR2 YFSETQ. V was cut by 0 bases and J by 1 base, with 7 bases left in between. The CDR3 totals 14 residues.

This clone has just one count. This chain uses TRBV6-4 with TRBJ2-3, with TRBD1 matching over 7 bases. CDR1 is MRHNA, CDR2 SNTAGT, per germline. Unmatched junction bases numbered 0, after V lost 2 bases and J lost 4 bases. This CDR3 has 13 residues. The CDR3 here is CASSDQGADTQYF. The CDR3 bases are TGTGCCAGCAGTGACCAGGGGGCAGATACGCAGTATTTT.

The rearrangement links TRBV7-2 to TRBJ1-2; 9 nucleotides align to TRBD1. V was pared by 3 bases and J by 3 bases, with 2 bases of the junction left unmatched. Germline V gene sequence: CDR1 SGHTA, CDR2 FQGNSA. The CDR3 runs to 14 residues. The CDR3: CASSFTGGYYGYTF. The DNA for the CDR3 is TGTGCCAGCAGCTTCACAGGGGGCTACTATGGCTACACCTTC.

This chain connects TRBV10-3 to TRBJ2-7; a possible D gene is TRBD1 (6 bases). V lost 11 bases, J lost 1 base, and 15 bases lay in between. The length of the CDR3 is 13 residues. Germline V lookup: CDR1 ENHRY, CDR2 SYGVKD. The CDR3 DNA reads TGTGCCTCACGACAGGTTTTATCCTACGAGCAGTACTTC. Amino acid sequence: CASRQVLSYEQYF.

The chain couples TRBV6-5 to TRBJ1-6; TRBD1 might be the D (5 bases). Trimming took 7 bases from V and 6 from J, leaving 16 bases between them. The CDR3 has 15 residues. Germline CDR1 MNHEY, CDR2 SVGAGI. CDR3 DNA sequence: TGTGCCAGCAACCCGAATGGGGGGGTTAATTCACCCCTCCACTTT. It specifies CASNPNGGVNSPLHF.

This rearrangement joins TRBV11-3 to TRBJ2-5, with 7 bases fitting TRBD2. The CDR3 runs 15 residues. J gave up 2 bases and V 1 base, and 4 bases lay outside the gene matches. Germline V gene data show CDR1 as SGHNT and CDR2 as YENEEA. The CDR3 protein is CASSLGPGLQETQYF. The DNA for the CDR3 is TGTGCCAGCAGCTTAGGGCCGGGACTACAAGAGACCCAGTACTTC.

The rearrangement links TRBV30 to TRBJ1-6; 9 nucleotides match TRBD1. The J segment lost 10 bases and the V segment lost 3 bases, leaving 7 bases of the junction unmatched. The germline CDR1 and CDR2 sequences are GTSNPN and SVGIG (reference sequence). CDR3 size: 14 residues. The CDR3 protein is CAWSTGQGGSPLHF. As DNA, the CDR3 is TGTGCCTGGAGCACGGGACAGGGAGGCTCACCCCTCCACTTT.

The chain carries TRBV29-1 and TRBJ2-2; the D is unclear. Trimming cost V 3 bases and J 5 bases, with 7 bases left between them. Per the germline V gene, CDR1 is SQVTM and CDR2 is ANQGSEA. The CDR3 runs 12 residues. CDR3 DNA sequence: TGCAGCGTTGAGCCGGGTACCGGGGAGCTGTTTTTT. This gives the protein CSVEPGTGELFF.

CDR3 coding DNA: TGCGCCAGCAGCCCATTGAGCGGGGGGGCCGTGGATACGCAGTATTTT. Its translation: CASSPLSGGAVDTQYF. The chain recombines TRBV5-1 with TRBJ2-3, with TRBD2 matching over 10 bases. The CDR3 covers 16 residues. Trimming cost V 4 bases and J 6 bases; bases outside gene matches: 11. Per the germline V gene, CDR1 is SGHRS and CDR2 is YFSETQ.

This chain links TRBV7-9 with TRBJ2-7; 7 nucleotides match TRBD1. The germline V gene has CDR1 SEHNR and CDR2 FQNEAQ (reference sequence). The CDR3 runs to 13 residues. V shed 5 bases and J 3 bases; nucleotides not matched to a gene: 4. CDR3: CASSPTGNYEQYF. CDR3 DNA sequence: TGTGCCAGCAGCCCGACAGGGAACTACGAGCAGTACTTC.

This clone has a single count. The chain employs TRBV6-4 and TRBJ1-2; TRBD1 matches at 9 bases. Per the germline V gene, CDR1 is MRHNA and CDR2 is SNTAGT. This CDR3 is built from 15 residues. Germline trimming cut 5 bases from V and 5 bases from J; bases unmatched to any gene: 9. CDR3 in DNA: TGTGCCAGCAGTCAATTCTACGGACAGGGGTATGGCTACACCTTC. This sequence encodes CASSQFYGQGYGYTF.

This chain links TRBV12-5 with TRBJ2-3; 10 bases are a match to TRBD2. V lost 6 bases, J lost 2 bases, and 5 bases stayed unmatched. The CDR3 runs 15 residues. CDR1 is LGHNT and CDR2 is FRNRAP in the germline V gene. The CDR3, as DNA: TGTGCTAGTGGCCTACTAGCGGGGTACACAGATACGCAGTATTTT. Translation: CASGLLAGYTDTQYF.

This sequence joins TRBV27 and TRBJ2-5; 7 positions match TRBD1. The CDR3 is 15 residues long. CDR1 MNHEY and CDR2 SMNVEV come from the germline V gene (reference sequence). J was trimmed by 1 base and V by 6 bases; bases with no gene match: 8. The CDR3: CASRPRQGTQETQYF. The DNA for the CDR3 is TGTGCCAGCAGACCTAGACAGGGAACCCAAGAGACCCAGTACTTC.

This sequence joins TRBV3-1 (or the pseudogene TRBV3-2) and TRBJ2-1; the match to TRBD1 covers 8 bases. This CDR3 has 16 residues. Trimming at V came to 4 bases and at J to 5 bases, leaving 10 bases not matched to a gene. CDR1 and CDR2 (germline): LGHDT, YNNKEL (reference sequence). The CDR3 DNA sequence: TGTGCCAGCAGCCGCGCGGGACAGGCGACTAACAATGAGCAGTTCTTC. This codes for CASSRAGQATNNEQFF.